This TCR beta chain was retrieved from a study of monozygotic twins with inflammatory bowel disease. Whole blood that had not undergone T cell sorting provided the isolated total RNA. CDR1 and CDR2 from the germline V gene are SEHNR and FQNEAQ (reference sequence). This CDR3 comprises 15 residues. Concerning this clonotype itself: No antigen is known for it.

TCRdb reprocessed the 5' RACE reads, with one entry per CDR3 protein and no DNA. This table holds about 160,000 distinct CDR3 sequences. Points from the study as a whole: Findings did not support one strong IBD-associated signal or clonotype. With others, IBD patients shared fewer clonotypes than healthy twins did, especially with disease activity.

This chain joins TRBV7-9 and TRBJ2-1. Sequences were obtained from blood. The sequence derives from a human donor with ulcerative colitis or Crohn's disease, or a healthy co-twin of an affected twin (not recorded which). CDR3 loop: CASSLSGRLYNEQFF. Complete variable domain (other parts from reference TRBV7-9 and TRBJ2-1): DTGVSQNPRHKITKRGQNVTFRCDPISEHNRLYWYRQTLGQGPEFLTYFQNEAQLEKSRLLSDRFSAERPKGSFSTLEIQRTEQGDSAMYLCASSLSGRLYNEQFFGPGTRLTVL.